These 6 T cell receptor beta chains came from one sample sequenced in a study of control samples from healthy donors and cancer patients. Some clones are missing from TCRdb's copy, which holds only in-frame ones; the method was immunoSEQ multiplex PCR. This sample has tens of thousands of clones, with about 82% found just once. The sequenced sample was blood. The receptors were sampled from a man aged 25-45 years in good health.

The chain is built from TRBV28 and TRBJ1-1; a possible D gene is TRBD1 (5 bases). With 3 bases removed from V and 8 bases from J, the gap between germline ends came to 10 bases. Germline CDR1 MDHEN, CDR2 SYDVKM. The CDR3 loop spans 12 amino acids. The CDR3 coding sequence is TGTGCCAGCAGTTTGTGGGGGGGAGAAGCTTTCTTT. Translation: CASSLWGGEAFF.

The rearrangement joins TRBV18 to TRBJ1-1; a possible D gene is TRBD1 (5 bases). The CDR3 contains 13 residues. V lost 4 bases to trimming and J lost 3 bases, with 9 bases between them. The V gene's germline CDR1 is KGHSH and CDR2 LQKENI. CDR3 DNA: TGTGCCAGCTCACAGGGGTTCGACACTGAAGCTTTCTTT. It yields the protein CASSQGFDTEAFF.

This clone was seen a handful of times. The gene calls are TRBV28 and TRBJ1-4, with 7 positions matching TRBD1. V was clipped by 7 bases and J by 8 bases; unmatched bases: 7. CDR3 length: 13 amino acids. CDR1 and CDR2 from the germline V gene are MDHEN and SYDVKM. The CDR3 sequence is CASIKTGREKLFF. CDR3 nucleotide sequence: TGTGCCAGCATAAAGACAGGGCGAGAAAAACTGTTTTTT.

This chain uses TRBV4-2 with TRBJ2-3; 10 bases line up with TRBD2. CDR3 length equals 16 residues. CDR1 and CDR2 from the germline V gene are LGHNA and YNFKEQ. With 0 bases clipped from V and 6 bases from J, the junction kept 6 bases outside the gene matches. CDR3 loop: CASSQDSAAGGDTQYF. The CDR3 DNA reads as TGTGCCAGCAGCCAAGATTCGGCAGCGGGGGGGGATACGCAGTATTTT.

The chain has TRBV28 and TRBJ1-2; D perhaps matches TRBD1 (6 bases). The germline gives CDR1 MDHEN, CDR2 SYDVKM. The V end lost 8 bases, the J end lost 6 bases, and 22 bases lay between the germline ends. The CDR3 spans 15 residues. The CDR3 loop reads CASSRGGARVHGYTF. As DNA, the CDR3 is TGTGCCAGCTCCCGAGGGGGGGCGCGTGTCCATGGCTACACCTTC.

The rearrangement joins TRBV14 to TRBJ1-2, with a tentative D call TRBD1 (5 bases). CDR1 is SGHDN, CDR2 FVKESK, per germline. Trimming stripped 9 bases from V and 4 bases from J, with 18 bases between. The CDR3 runs 14 residues. CDR3 loop: CARGKTANSYGYTF. The CDR3 region has the DNA TGTGCCAGGGGTAAGACAGCCAACTCCTATGGCTACACCTTC.